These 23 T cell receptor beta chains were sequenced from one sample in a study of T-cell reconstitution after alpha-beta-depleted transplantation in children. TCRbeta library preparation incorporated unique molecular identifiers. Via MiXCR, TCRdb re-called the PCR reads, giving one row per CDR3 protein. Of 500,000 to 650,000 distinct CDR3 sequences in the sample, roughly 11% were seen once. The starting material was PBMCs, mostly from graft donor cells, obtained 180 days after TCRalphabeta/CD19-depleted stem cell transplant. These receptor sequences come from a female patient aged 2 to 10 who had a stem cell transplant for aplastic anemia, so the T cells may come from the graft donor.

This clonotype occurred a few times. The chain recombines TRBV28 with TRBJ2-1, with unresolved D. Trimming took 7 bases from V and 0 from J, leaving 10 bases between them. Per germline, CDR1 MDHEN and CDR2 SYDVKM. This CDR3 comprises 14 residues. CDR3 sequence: CASIPILSYNEQFF. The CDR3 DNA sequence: TGTGCCAGCATACCGATCCTCTCCTACAATGAGCAGTTCTTC.

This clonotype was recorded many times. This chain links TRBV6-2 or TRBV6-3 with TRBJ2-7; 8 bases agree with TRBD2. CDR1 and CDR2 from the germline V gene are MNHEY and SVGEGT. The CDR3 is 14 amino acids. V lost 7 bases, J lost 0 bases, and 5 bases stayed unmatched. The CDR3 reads CASNIAGSSYEQYV. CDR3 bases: TGTGCCAGCAACATAGCGGGAAGCTCCTACGAGCAGTACGTC.

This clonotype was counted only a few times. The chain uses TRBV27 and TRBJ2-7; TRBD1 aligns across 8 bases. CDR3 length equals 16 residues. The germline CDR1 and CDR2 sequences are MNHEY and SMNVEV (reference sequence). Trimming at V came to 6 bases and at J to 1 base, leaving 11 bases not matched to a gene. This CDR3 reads CASSILGRTGSYEQYF. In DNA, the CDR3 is TGTGCCAGCAGCATCCTGGGCCGGACAGGGTCCTACGAGCAGTACTTC.

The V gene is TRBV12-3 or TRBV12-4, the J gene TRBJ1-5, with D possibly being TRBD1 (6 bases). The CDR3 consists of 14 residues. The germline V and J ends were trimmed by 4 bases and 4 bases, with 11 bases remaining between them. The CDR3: CASSSDSWNQPQHF. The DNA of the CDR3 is TGTGCCAGCAGTTCGGACAGCTGGAATCAGCCCCAGCATTTT.

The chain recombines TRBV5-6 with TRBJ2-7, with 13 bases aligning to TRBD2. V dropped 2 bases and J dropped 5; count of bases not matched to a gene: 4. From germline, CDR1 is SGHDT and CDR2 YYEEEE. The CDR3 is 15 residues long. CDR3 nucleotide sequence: TGTGCCAGCAGCTTCCGGACTAGCGGGAGAAACGAGCAGTACTTC. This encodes CASSFRTSGRNEQYF.

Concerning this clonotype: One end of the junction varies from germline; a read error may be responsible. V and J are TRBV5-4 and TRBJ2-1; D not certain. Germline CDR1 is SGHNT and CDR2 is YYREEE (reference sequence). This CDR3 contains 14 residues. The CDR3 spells CASSLTPFEAEHFF. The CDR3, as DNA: TGTGCCAGCAGCTTGACCCCGTTCGAAGCTGAGCATTTCTTC.

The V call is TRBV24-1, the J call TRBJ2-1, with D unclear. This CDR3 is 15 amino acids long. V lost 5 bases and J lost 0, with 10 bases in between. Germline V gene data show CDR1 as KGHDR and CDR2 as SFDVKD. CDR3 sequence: CATSGGASSYNEQFF. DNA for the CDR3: TGTGCCACCAGTGGCGGAGCCAGCTCCTACAATGAGCAGTTCTTC.

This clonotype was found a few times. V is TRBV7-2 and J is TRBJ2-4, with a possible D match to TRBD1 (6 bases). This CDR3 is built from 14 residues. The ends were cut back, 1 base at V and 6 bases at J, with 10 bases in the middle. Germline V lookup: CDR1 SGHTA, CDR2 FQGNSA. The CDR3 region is CASSLEGQRNIQYF. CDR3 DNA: TGTGCCAGCAGCTTAGAAGGACAGCGAAACATTCAGTACTTC.

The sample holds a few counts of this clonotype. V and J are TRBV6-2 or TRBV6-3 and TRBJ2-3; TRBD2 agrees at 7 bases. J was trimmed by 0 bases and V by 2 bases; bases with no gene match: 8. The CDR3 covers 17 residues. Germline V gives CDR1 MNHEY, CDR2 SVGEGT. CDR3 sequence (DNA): TGTGCCAGCAGTTACCCACCAGCGGGGTATAGCACAGATACGCAGTATTTT. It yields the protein CASSYPPAGYSTDTQYF.

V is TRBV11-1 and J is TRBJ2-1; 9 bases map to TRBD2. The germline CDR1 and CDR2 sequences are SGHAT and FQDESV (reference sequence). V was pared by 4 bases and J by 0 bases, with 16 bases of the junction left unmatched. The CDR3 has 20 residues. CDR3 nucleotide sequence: TGTGCCAGCAGCTCGGGCGGGGGGCTAGCGGGATACAGCTCCTACAATGAGCAGTTCTTC. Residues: CASSSGGGLAGYSSYNEQFF.

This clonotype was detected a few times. As DNA, the CDR3 is TGTGCCAGCAGCCAAGTTGTTTCCAGGACGCCGTTCTTC. It specifies CASSQVVSRTPFF. V usage is TRBV14 and J usage is TRBJ2-1; no clear D gene. The V gene's germline CDR1 is SGHDN and CDR2 FVKESK. The CDR3 is 13 residues long. Trimming removed 1 base from V and 15 bases from J, with 16 bases in between.

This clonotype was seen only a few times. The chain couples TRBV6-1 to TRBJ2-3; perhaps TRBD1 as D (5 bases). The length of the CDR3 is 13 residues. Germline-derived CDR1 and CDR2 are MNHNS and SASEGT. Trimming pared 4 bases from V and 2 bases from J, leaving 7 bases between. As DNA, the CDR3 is TGTGCCAGCAGTGCACAGGACACAGATACGCAGTATTTT. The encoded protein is CASSAQDTDTQYF.

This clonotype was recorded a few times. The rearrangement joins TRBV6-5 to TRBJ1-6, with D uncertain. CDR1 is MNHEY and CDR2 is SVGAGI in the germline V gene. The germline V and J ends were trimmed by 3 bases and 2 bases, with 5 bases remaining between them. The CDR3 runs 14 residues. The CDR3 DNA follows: TGTGCCAGCAGTTATGACCCCTATAATTCACCCCTCCACTTT. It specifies CASSYDPYNSPLHF.

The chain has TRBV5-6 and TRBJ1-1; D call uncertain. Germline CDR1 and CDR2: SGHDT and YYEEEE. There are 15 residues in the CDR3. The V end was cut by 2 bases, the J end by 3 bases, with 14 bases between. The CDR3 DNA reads TGTGCCAGCAGCTTCAGGCGCCCCCGGGACACTGAAGCTTTCTTT. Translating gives CASSFRRPRDTEAFF.

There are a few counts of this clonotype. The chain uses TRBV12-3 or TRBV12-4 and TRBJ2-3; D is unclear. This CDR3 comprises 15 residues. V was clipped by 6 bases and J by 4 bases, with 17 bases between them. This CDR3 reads CASSPFAVDSDTQYF. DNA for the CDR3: TGTGCCAGCAGCCCTTTTGCGGTTGATTCAGATACGCAGTATTTT.

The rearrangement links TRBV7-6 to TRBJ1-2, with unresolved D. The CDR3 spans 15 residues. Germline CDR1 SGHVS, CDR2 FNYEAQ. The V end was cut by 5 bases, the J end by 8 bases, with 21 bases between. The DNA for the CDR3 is TGTGCCAGCAGCCAAATCGGGCTAACGAGCGAGGGCTACACCTTC. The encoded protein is CASSQIGLTSEGYTF.

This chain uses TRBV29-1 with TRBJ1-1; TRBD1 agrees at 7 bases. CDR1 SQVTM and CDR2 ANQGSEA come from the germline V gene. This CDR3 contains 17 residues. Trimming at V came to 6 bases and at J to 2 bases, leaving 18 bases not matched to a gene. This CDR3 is CSVDPWTGFLGNTEAFF. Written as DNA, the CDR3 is TGCAGCGTCGACCCGTGGACAGGTTTCCTTGGTAACACTGAAGCTTTCTTT.

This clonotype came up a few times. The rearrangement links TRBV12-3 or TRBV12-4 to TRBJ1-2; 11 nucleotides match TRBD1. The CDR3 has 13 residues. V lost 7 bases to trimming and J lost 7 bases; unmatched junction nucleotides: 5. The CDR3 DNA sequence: TGTGCCAGCACCCTGGACAGGGGGCTTGGCTACACCTTC. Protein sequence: CASTLDRGLGYTF.

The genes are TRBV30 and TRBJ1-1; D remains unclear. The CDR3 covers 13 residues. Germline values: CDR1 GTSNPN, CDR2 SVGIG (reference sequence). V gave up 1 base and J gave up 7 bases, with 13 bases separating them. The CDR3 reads CAWSALMGGEAFF. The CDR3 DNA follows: TGTGCCTGGAGTGCCCTCATGGGAGGTGAAGCTTTCTTT.

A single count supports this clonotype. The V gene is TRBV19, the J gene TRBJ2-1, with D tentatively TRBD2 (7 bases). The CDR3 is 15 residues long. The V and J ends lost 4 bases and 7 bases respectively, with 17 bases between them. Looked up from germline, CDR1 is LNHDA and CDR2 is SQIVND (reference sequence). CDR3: CASSTSPGGQNEQFF. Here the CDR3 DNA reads TGTGCCAGTAGTACCTCTCCGGGAGGACAGAATGAGCAGTTCTTC.

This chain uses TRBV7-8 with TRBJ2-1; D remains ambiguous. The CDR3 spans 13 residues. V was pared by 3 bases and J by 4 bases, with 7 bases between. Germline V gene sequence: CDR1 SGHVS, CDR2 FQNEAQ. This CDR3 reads CASSFFRYNEQFF. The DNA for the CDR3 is TGTGCCAGCAGCTTTTTCCGGTACAATGAGCAGTTCTTC.

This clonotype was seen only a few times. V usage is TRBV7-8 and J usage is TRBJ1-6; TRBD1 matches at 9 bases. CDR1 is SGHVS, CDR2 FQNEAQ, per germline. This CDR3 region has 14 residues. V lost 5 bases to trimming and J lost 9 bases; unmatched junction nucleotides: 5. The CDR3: CASSPDRGGSPLHF. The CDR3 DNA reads TGTGCCAGCAGCCCTGACAGGGGGGGTTCACCCCTCCACTTT.

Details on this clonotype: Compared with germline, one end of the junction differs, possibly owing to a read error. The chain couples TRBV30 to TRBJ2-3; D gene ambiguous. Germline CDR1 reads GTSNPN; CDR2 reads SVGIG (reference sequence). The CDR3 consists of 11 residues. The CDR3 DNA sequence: TGTGCCTGGACCCTCACACATACGCAGTATTTT. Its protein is CAWTLTHTQYF.